The clone carrying this TCR beta chain was observed a handful of times. Its target is not known. These data are taken from a study of blood T cells in healthy people across ages. General study findings and limits: Among T cells, TCR beta diversity per million cells dropped roughly linearly as age rose.

The CDR3 spans 15 residues. V lost 5 bases and J 5 bases, leaving 13 bases between the germline ends. Germline lookup yields CDR1 SEHNR and CDR2 FQNEAQ (reference sequence). Through a sample-barcoded 5' primer and a J-beta primer mix, a second PCR was run for roughly 6 to 12 cycles. TCRdb independently ran MiXCR on the 5' RACE reads; one entry per CDR3 protein. The repertoire consists of about 580,000 distinct CDR3 sequences, with roughly 48% occurring once and the leading ten covering 20% to 25%. Material: blood. The chain has TRBV7-9 and TRBJ1-6; D gene uncertain. This receptor was identified in an older man in good health. CDR3 nucleotide sequence: TGTGCCAGCAGCCCAAGAGCTGGGGATAATTCACCCCTCCACTTT. This codes for CASSPRAGDNSPLHF.